The 25 T cell receptor beta chains below were found in one sample sequenced in a study of OX40 agonist ivuxolimab in advanced cancers. Profiled with immunoSEQ multiplex PCR; TCRdb holds only in-frame clones, not every one. Among around 77,000 clones, 85% were seen once, and the ten largest hold 0.55% to 0.7%. The sample in question was CD4+ or CD8+ T cells sorted from blood, obtained in a trial of the OX40 agonist ivuxolimab. These receptors were taken from an adult with an advanced solid tumor such as melanoma, head and neck, liver or kidney cancer.

V usage is TRBV2 and J usage is TRBJ1-5, with 8 bases matching TRBD1. The V and J ends lost 7 bases and 6 bases, in that order; junction bases with no gene match: 8. The CDR3 covers 14 residues. CDR1 and CDR2 (germline): SNHLY, FYNNEI. CDR3 protein: CASIQDRGVQPQHF. CDR3 bases: TGTGCCAGCATTCAAGACAGGGGTGTTCAGCCCCAGCATTTT.

The V and J genes are TRBV7-2 and TRBJ2-3; D is uncertain. Germline-derived CDR1 and CDR2 are SGHTA and FQGNSA. V lost 5 bases to trimming and J lost 2 bases, with 5 bases between them. The CDR3 is made up of 12 amino acids. The chain's CDR3 is CASSHVTDTQYF. The CDR3 region has the DNA TGTGCCAGCAGCCATGTCACAGATACGCAGTATTTT.

The genes are TRBV28 and TRBJ2-5, with 8 bases identical to TRBD1. The DNA matches TRBJ2-7 better at its end, which makes the J call doubtful. The CDR3 extends over 14 amino acids. The germline V gene encodes CDR1 MDHEN and CDR2 SYDVKM. CDR3 nucleotides: TGTGCCAGCAGTTCCCCGACAGGGGCCTACGAGCAGTACTTC. Translated: CASSSPTGAYEQYF.

The chain employs TRBV18 and TRBJ1-4; D possibly corresponds to TRBD1 (6 bases). The CDR3 runs to 16 residues. Germline V gene data show CDR1 as KGHSH and CDR2 as LQKENI. V shed 1 base and J shed 5 bases, with 14 bases lying between them. CDR3 in DNA: TGTGCCAGCTCACCACGCCCGGACAGCCAAAATGAAAAACTGTTTTTT. Its protein product is CASSPRPDSQNEKLFF. Filled out from reference TRBV18 and TRBJ1-4, the complete variable domain reads NAGVMQNPRHLVRRRGQEARLRCSPMKGHSHVYWYRQLPEEGLKFMVYLQKENIIDESGMPKERFSAEFPKEGPSILRIQQVVRGDSAAYFCASSPRPDSQNEKLFFGSGTQLSVL.

V and J are TRBV7-9 and TRBJ1-1; the match to TRBD1 covers 8 bases. This CDR3 has 16 amino acids. Trimming cost V 5 bases and J 3 bases; bases outside gene matches: 11. Germline V lookup: CDR1 SEHNR, CDR2 FQNEAQ (reference sequence). In nucleotides, the CDR3 is TGTGCCAGCAGCCCCCGGGCAGGGGGCCTGTACACTGAAGCTTTCTTT. Its protein product is CASSPRAGGLYTEAFF.

This clone was observed once. This chain joins TRBV29-1 and TRBJ2-5; D not resolved. This CDR3 has 12 residues. Trimming shortened V by 3 bases and J by 0 bases, and 5 bases separated the two germline ends. Germline values: CDR1 SQVTM, CDR2 ANQGSEA. CDR3: CSVEVNQETQYF. The CDR3 coding sequence is TGCAGCGTTGAGGTCAACCAAGAGACCCAGTACTTC.

The J gene is TRBJ2-2, the V gene TRBV7-2, with D unresolved. The CDR3 is made up of 17 amino acids. Germline CDR1 reads SGHTA; CDR2 reads FQGNSA. Trimming cost V 1 base and J 2 bases, with 14 bases left between them. DNA of the CDR3: TGTGCCAGCAGCTTAGAGCTCCGGTCAGCCAACACCGGGGAGCTGTTTTTT. Protein: CASSLELRSANTGELFF.

J is TRBJ2-5 and V is TRBV7-7; D is uncertain. The CDR3 has 13 residues. Germline loops: CDR1 SSHAT, CDR2 FNYEAQ (reference sequence). V shed 5 bases and J shed 5 bases, with 12 bases lying between them. The CDR3 DNA follows: TGTGCCAGCAGCCTCAACCCCGGGGAGACCCAGTACTTC. This sequence encodes CASSLNPGETQYF. Complete variable domain (other parts from reference TRBV7-7 and TRBJ2-5): GAGVSQSPRYKVTKRGQDVTLRCDPISSHATLYWYQQALGQGPEFLTYFNYEAQPDKSGLPSDRFSAERPEGSISTLTIQRTEQRDSAMYRCASSLNPGETQYFGPGTRLLVL.

V is TRBV7-2 and J is TRBJ2-7; 9 bases line up with TRBD2. This CDR3 comprises 17 residues. The V segment lost 0 bases and the J segment 3 bases; nucleotides outside the gene matches: 9. The germline CDR1 and CDR2 sequences are SGHTA and FQGNSA. The DNA for the CDR3 is TGTGCCAGCAGCTTAGCGCAGGCTAGCGGGACCAACTACGAGCAGTACTTC. Its translation: CASSLAQASGTNYEQYF.

The chain links TRBV9 to TRBJ2-2; either TRBD1 or TRBD2 may fit D (7 bases each). V shed 4 bases and J shed 3 bases, with 13 bases lying between them. The CDR3 runs to 15 residues. The germline V gene encodes CDR1 SGDLS and CDR2 YYNGEE. CDR3: CASSLQGRDTGELFF. The CDR3 nucleotides read TGTGCCAGCAGCTTACAGGGGAGGGACACCGGGGAGCTGTTTTTT.

On this clone: Compared with germline, one end of the junction differs, possibly owing to a read error. The chain couples TRBV5-3 to TRBJ2-1, with D unresolved. TRBV5-3 is labeled an ORF, and its function is uncertain. The CDR3 runs to 13 residues. CDR3 sequence: CASSYEVLDEQFF. CDR3 DNA sequence: TGTGCCAGCAGCTACGAGGTGCTCGATGAGCAGTTCTTC.

This sequence joins TRBV9 and TRBJ2-3; 10 nucleotides align to TRBD2. After removal of 0 bases from V and 2 bases from J, the junction contained 6 bases not matched to a gene. Germline CDR1 reads SGDLS; CDR2 reads YYNGEE. The CDR3 is 17 amino acids. The CDR3 nucleotides read TGTGCCAGCAGCGTAGGCCTAGCGGGGGCCCTCACAGATACGCAGTATTTT. Its translation: CASSVGLAGALTDTQYF.

This chain links TRBV7-6 with TRBJ1-1, with D maybe TRBD1 (5 bases). Trimming took 4 bases from V and 3 from J, leaving 18 bases between them. The germline V gene encodes CDR1 SGHVS and CDR2 FNYEAQ. The CDR3 is 16 amino acids. The CDR3: CASSSRLQGGDTEAFF. CDR3 sequence (DNA): TGTGCCAGCAGCTCCCGCTTACAAGGAGGGGACACTGAAGCTTTCTTT.

The chain couples TRBV5-5 to TRBJ2-7; D remains unclear. V was clipped by 6 bases and J by 3 bases, with 10 bases between them. The length of the CDR3 is 12 residues. Germline V CDR1 and CDR2: SGHKS, YYEKEE (reference sequence). In nucleotides, the CDR3 is TGTGCCAGCACCTACGACCACTACGAGCAGTACTTC. Translated, it gives CASTYDHYEQYF.

The gene calls are TRBV5-1 and TRBJ2-5, with TRBD1 as a possible D gene (6 bases). This CDR3 region has 15 residues. The V and J ends lost 3 bases and 2 bases respectively, with 14 bases between them. The germline V gene encodes CDR1 SGHRS and CDR2 YFSETQ. The CDR3 protein is CASSSSGQIQETQYF. The CDR3 bases are TGCGCCAGCAGCTCCTCCGGACAGATTCAAGAGACCCAGTACTTC.

The V and J genes are TRBV6-6 and TRBJ1-6, with D possibly TRBD1 on 5 matching bases. Looked up from germline, CDR1 is MNHNY and CDR2 is SVGAGI (reference sequence). Trimming removed 2 bases at V and 7 bases at J, with 12 bases between. The CDR3 runs 15 residues. In nucleotides, the CDR3 is TGTGCCAGCAGTTACGACGGGGGTGGAAATTCACCCCTCCACTTT. As protein: CASSYDGGGNSPLHF.

The V gene is TRBV2, the J gene TRBJ2-5; the D call may be TRBD1 or TRBD2 (5 bases each). Between the trimmed V and J ends, which lost 0 bases and 1 base, there was a span of 6 bases. This CDR3 comprises 14 residues. Per germline, CDR1 SNHLY and CDR2 FYNNEI. CDR3 region: CASSEARGQETQYF. The CDR3 bases are TGTGCCAGCAGTGAAGCGAGGGGCCAAGAGACCCAGTACTTC.

The rearrangement uses TRBV5-1 and TRBJ2-5, with D hard to call. CDR1 SGHRS and CDR2 YFSETQ come from the germline V gene. This CDR3 spans 15 amino acids. Trimming took 1 base from V and 2 from J, leaving 12 bases between them. The CDR3 loop reads CASSLSSRGQETQYF. CDR3 DNA: TGCGCCAGCAGCTTGTCAAGTCGTGGACAAGAGACCCAGTACTTC.

This rearrangement joins TRBV6-5 to TRBJ2-1, with a tentative D call TRBD2 (6 bases). The CDR3 loop spans 14 amino acids. Between the trimmed V and J ends, which lost 2 bases and 6 bases, there was a span of 11 bases. The germline V gene encodes CDR1 MNHEY and CDR2 SVGAGI. In DNA, the CDR3 is TGTGCCAGCAGTTACAGCGGACTAATCAATGAGCAGTTCTTC. Translation: CASSYSGLINEQFF.

The gene calls are TRBV2 and TRBJ2-1; tentatively, D is TRBD1 (6 bases). Trimming left V 11 bases short and J 5 bases short, with 19 bases between. The CDR3 loop spans 14 amino acids. Germline V gene sequence: CDR1 SNHLY, CDR2 FYNNEI. The CDR3 protein is CARSPGTHNNEQFF. CDR3 DNA: TGTGCCCGTTCCCCCGGGACACATAACAATGAGCAGTTCTTC.

The chain is built from TRBV5-8 and TRBJ2-7, with TRBD1 matching over 9 bases. Germline CDR1 is SGHTS and CDR2 is YDEGEE. The CDR3 is made up of 13 amino acids. Germline trimming cut 2 bases from V and 6 bases from J; bases unmatched to any gene: 3. This CDR3 reads CASSLTGGGEQYF. CDR3 coding DNA: TGTGCCAGCAGCTTAACAGGGGGCGGCGAGCAGTACTTC.

In its sample, this clone was seen a few times. The chain combines TRBV30 with TRBJ1-5; TRBD1 might be the D (5 bases). The germline V gene encodes CDR1 GTSNPN and CDR2 SVGIG (reference sequence). V gave up 3 bases and J gave up 6 bases, with 15 bases separating them. This CDR3 region has 14 residues. The CDR3 region is CAWRGKGAIQPQHF. DNA of the CDR3: TGTGCCTGGAGAGGGAAAGGGGCGATTCAGCCCCAGCATTTT.

In nucleotides, the CDR3 is TGTGCTACCGACACGGAGACAGGGAACACCGGGGAGCTGTTTTTT. This gives the protein CATDTETGNTGELFF. The rearrangement joins TRBV6-5 to TRBJ2-2; D may be TRBD1 (6 bases). The CDR3 covers 15 residues. Germline lookup yields CDR1 MNHEY and CDR2 SVGAGI.

The CDR3 coding sequence is TGTGCCTGGAGTGTGGAGGGAGGTTCAGAAAAACTGTTTTTT. Translating gives CAWSVEGGSEKLFF. V and J are TRBV30 and TRBJ1-4; no reliable D call. The CDR3 runs to 14 residues. The V end was cut by 0 bases, the J end by 8 bases, with 13 bases between. CDR1 GTSNPN and CDR2 SVGIG come from the germline V gene (reference sequence).

The chain combines TRBV4-1 with TRBJ1-1; 9 bases line up with TRBD1. V shed 2 bases, J shed 5 bases, and the junction held 12 bases outside the gene matches. The CDR3 covers 17 residues. The germline V gene encodes CDR1 MGHRA and CDR2 YSYEKL. CDR3 sequence: CASSQNRDRVAETEAFF. The CDR3 DNA follows: TGCGCCAGCAGCCAAAACCGGGACAGGGTCGCGGAAACTGAAGCTTTCTTT.